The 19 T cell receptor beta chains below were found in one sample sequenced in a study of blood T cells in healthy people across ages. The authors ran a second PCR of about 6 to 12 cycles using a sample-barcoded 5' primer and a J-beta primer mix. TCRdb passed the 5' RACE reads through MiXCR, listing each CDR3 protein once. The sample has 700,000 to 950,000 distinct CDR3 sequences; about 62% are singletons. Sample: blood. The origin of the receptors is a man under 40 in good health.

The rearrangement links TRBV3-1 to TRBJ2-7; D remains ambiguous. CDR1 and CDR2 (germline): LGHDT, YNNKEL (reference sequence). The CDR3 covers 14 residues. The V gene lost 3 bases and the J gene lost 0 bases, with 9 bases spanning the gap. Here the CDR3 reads CASSQGKSSYEQYF. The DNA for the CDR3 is TGTGCCAGCAGCCAGGGCAAGAGCTCCTACGAGCAGTACTTC.

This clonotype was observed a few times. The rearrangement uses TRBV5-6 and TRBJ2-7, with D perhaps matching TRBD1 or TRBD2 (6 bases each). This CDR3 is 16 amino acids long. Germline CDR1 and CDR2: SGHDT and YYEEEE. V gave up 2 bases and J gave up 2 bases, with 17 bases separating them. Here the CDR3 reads CASSLDTGRRTYEQYF. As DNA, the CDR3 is TGTGCCAGCAGCTTAGACACAGGGAGGAGAACCTACGAGCAGTACTTC.

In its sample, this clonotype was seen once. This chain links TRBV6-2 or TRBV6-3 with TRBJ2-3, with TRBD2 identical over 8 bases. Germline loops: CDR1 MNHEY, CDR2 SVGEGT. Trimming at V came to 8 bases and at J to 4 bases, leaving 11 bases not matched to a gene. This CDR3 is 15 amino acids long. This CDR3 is CASWIPGLEADTQYF. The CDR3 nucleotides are TGTGCCAGCTGGATTCCGGGACTAGAAGCAGATACGCAGTATTTT.

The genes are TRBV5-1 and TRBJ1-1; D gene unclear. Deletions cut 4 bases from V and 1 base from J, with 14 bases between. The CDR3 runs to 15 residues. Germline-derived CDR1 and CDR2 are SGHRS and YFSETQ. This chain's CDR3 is CASSAVGGQNTEAFF. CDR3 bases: TGCGCCAGCAGCGCCGTGGGCGGGCAGAACACTGAAGCTTTCTTT.

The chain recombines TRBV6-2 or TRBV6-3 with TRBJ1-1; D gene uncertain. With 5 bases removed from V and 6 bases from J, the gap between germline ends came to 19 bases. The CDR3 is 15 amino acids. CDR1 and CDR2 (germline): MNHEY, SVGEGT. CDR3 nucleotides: TGTGCCAGCAGTGATGGAGGGAGCGGGTACTCTGAAGCTTTCTTT. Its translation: CASSDGGSGYSEAFF.

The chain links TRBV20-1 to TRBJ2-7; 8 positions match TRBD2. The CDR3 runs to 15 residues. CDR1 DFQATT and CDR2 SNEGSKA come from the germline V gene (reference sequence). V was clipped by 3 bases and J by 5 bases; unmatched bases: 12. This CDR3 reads CSARDLTSGLDEQYF. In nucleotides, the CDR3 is TGCAGTGCTAGGGACCTTACTAGCGGTCTAGACGAGCAGTACTTC.

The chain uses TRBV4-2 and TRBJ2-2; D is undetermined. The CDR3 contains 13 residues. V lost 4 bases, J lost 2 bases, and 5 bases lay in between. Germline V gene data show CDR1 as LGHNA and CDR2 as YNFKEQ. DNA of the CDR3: TGTGCCAGCAGCCCCGACAACACCGGGGAGCTGTTTTTT. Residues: CASSPDNTGELFF.

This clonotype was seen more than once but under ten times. The CDR3 nucleotides are TGTGCCAGCAGCCCCGCCCGCGGGGGGATGGATACGCAGTATTTT. This encodes CASSPARGGMDTQYF. V and J are TRBV11-3 and TRBJ2-3; 8 nucleotides align to TRBD2. The ends lost 5 bases at V and 6 bases at J; junction bases unmatched: 10. CDR3 length: 15 amino acids. CDR1 and CDR2 from the germline V gene are SGHNT and YENEEA. The variable domain in full, with the rest retrieved from reference TRBV11-3 and TRBJ2-3, is EAGVVQSPRYKIIEKKQPVAFWCNPISGHNTLYWYLQNLGQGPELLIRYENEEAVDDSQLPKDRFSAERLKGVDSTLKIQPAELGDSAVYLCASSPARGGMDTQYFGPGTRLTVL.

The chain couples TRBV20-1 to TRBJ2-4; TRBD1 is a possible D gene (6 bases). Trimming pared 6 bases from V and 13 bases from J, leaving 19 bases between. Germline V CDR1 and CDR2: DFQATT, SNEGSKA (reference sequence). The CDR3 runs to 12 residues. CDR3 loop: CSAETKGVEQYF. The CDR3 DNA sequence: TGCAGTGCCGAAACGAAGGGGGTGGAGCAGTACTTC.

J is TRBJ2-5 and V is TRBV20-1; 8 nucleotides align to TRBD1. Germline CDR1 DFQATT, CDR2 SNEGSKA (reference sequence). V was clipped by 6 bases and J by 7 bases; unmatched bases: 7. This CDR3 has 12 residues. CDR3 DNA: TGCAGTGCGCCGACAGGGGTGGTGACCCAGTACTTC. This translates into CSAPTGVVTQYF.

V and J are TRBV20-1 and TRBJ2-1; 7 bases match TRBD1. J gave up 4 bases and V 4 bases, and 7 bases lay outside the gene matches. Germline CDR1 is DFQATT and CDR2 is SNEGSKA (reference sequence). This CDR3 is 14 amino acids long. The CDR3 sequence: CSATGGLGYNEQFF. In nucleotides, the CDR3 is TGCAGTGCTACAGGGGGTCTCGGGTACAATGAGCAGTTCTTC.

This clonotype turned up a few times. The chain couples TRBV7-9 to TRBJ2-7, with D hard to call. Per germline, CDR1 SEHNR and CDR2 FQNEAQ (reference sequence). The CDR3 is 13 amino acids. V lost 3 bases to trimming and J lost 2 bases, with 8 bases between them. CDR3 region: CASSFQETYEQYF. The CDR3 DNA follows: TGTGCCAGCAGCTTCCAGGAAACCTACGAGCAGTACTTC.

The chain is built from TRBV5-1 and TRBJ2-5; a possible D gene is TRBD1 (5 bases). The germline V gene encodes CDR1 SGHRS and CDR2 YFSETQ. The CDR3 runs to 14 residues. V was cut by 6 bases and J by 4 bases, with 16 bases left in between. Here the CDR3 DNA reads TGCGCCAGCACATTCCAGGGTAGTGGAGAGACCCAGTACTTC. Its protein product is CASTFQGSGETQYF.

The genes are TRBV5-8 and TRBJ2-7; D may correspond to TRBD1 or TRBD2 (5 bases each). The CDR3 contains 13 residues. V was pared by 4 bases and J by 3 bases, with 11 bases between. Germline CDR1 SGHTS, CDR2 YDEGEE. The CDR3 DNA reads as TGTGCCAGCAGCGCCGGGACGCTCTACGAGCAGTACTTC. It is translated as CASSAGTLYEQYF.

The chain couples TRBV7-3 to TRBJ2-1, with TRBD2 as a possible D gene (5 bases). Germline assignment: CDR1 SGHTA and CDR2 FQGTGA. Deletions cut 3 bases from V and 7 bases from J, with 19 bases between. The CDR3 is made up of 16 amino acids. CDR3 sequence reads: CASSLPFGLAANEQFF. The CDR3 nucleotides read TGTGCCAGCAGCTTGCCCTTCGGGCTAGCTGCAAATGAGCAGTTCTTC. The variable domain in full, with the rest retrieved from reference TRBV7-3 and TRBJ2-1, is GAGVSQTPSNKVTEKGKYVELRCDPISGHTALYWYRQSLGQGPEFLIYFQGTGAADDSGLPNDRFFAVRPEGSVSTLKIQRTERGDSAVYLCASSLPFGLAANEQFFGPGTRLTVL.

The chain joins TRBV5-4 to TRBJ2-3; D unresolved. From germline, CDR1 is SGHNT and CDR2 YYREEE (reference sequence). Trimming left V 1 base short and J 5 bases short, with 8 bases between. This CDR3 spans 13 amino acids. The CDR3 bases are TGTGCCAGCAGCTTGATTTTGGAAGATACGCAGTATTTT. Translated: CASSLILEDTQYF.

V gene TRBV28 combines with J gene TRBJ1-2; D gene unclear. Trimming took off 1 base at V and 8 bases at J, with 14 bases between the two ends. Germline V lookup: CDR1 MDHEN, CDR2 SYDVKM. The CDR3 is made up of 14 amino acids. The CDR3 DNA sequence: TGTGCCAGCAGTTTATCATCCCCGGTTCAGGGCTACACCTTC. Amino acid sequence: CASSLSSPVQGYTF.

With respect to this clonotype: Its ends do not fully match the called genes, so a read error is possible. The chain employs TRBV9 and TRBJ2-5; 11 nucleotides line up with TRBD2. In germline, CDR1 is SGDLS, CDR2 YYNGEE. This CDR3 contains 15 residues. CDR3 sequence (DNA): TGTGCCAGCAGCACAAGACTAGCGGGACAAGGGACCCAGTACTTC. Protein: CASSTRLAGQGTQYF.

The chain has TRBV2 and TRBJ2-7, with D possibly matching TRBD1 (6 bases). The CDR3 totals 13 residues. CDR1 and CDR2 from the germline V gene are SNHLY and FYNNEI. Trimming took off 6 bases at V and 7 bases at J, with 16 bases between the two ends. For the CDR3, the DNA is TGTGCCAGCAGAGACACAGGGATGATGGAGCAGTACTTC. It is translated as CASRDTGMMEQYF.